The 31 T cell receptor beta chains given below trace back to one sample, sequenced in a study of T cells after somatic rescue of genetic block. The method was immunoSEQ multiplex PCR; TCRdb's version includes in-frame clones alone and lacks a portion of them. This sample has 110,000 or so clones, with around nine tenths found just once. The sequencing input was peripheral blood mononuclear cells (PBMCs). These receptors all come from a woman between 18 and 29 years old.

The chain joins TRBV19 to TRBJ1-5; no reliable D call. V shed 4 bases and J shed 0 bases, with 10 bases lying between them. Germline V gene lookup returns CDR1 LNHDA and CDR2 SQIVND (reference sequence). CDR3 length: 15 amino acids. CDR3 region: CASSSTLDSNQPQHF. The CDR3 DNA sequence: TGTGCCAGTAGTAGCACCCTGGATAGCAATCAGCCCCAGCATTTT.

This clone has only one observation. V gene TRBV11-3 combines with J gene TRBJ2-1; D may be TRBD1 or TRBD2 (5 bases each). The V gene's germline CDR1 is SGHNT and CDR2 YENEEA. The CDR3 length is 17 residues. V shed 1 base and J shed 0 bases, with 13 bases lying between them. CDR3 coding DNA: TGTGCCAGCAGCTTAGGGTTCGGGACCAGCTCCTACAATGAGCAGTTCTTC. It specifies CASSLGFGTSSYNEQFF.

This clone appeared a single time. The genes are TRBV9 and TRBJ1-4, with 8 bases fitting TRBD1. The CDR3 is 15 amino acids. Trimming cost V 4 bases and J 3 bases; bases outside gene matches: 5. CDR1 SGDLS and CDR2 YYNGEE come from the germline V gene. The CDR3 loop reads CASSPWTGSNEKLFF. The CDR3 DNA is TGTGCCAGCAGCCCCTGGACAGGGTCTAATGAAAAACTGTTTTTT.

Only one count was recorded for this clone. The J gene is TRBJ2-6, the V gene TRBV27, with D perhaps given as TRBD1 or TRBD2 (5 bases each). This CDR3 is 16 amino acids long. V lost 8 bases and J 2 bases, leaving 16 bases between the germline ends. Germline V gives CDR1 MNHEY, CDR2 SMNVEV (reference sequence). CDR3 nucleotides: TGTGCCAGCCTCAGAACTATGGGGGCTGGGGCCAACGTCCTGACTTTC. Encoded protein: CASLRTMGAGANVLTF.

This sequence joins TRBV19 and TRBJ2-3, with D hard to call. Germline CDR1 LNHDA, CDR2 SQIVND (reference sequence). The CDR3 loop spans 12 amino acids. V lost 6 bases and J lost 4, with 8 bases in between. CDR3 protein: CASSPLSDTQYF. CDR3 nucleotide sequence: TGTGCCAGTAGCCCCCTTTCAGATACGCAGTATTTT.

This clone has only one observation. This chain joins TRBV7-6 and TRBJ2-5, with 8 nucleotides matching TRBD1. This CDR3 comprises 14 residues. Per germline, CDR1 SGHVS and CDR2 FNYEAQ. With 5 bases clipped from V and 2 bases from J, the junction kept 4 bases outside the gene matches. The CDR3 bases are TGTGCCAGCAGCCTCGGACAGGGTCAAGAGACCCAGTACTTC. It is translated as CASSLGQGQETQYF.

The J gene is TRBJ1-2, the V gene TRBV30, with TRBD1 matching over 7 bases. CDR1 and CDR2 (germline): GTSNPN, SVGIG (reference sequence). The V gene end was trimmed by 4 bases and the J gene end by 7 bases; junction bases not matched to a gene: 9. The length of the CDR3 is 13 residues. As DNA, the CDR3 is TGTGCCTGGACAGCAGGGCCAGGGGGTGGCTACACCTTC. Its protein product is CAWTAGPGGGYTF.

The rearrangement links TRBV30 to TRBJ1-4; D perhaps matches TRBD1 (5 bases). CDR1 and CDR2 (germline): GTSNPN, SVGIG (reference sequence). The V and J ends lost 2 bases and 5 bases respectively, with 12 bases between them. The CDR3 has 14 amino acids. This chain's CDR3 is CAWSPSGANEKLFF. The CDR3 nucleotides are TGTGCCTGGAGTCCGAGCGGGGCCAATGAAAAACTGTTTTTT.

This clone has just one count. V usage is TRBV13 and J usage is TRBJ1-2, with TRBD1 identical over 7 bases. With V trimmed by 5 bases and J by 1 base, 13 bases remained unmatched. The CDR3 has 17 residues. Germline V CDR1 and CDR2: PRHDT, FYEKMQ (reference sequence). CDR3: CASSELETSGGNYGYTF. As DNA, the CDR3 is TGTGCCAGCAGCGAATTGGAGACTTCAGGGGGTAACTATGGCTACACCTTC.

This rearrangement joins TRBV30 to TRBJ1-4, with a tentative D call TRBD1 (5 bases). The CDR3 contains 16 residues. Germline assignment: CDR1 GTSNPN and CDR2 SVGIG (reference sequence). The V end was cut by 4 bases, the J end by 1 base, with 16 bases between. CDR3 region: CAWIGRGKRTNEKLFF. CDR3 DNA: TGTGCCTGGATTGGCCGGGGGAAAAGAACTAATGAAAAACTGTTTTTT.

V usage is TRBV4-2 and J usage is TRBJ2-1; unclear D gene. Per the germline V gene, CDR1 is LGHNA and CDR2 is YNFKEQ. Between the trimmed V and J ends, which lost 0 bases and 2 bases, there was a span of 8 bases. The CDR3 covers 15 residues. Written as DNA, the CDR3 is TGTGCCAGCAGCCAAGAACCTCCCCCCTACAATGAGCAGTTCTTC. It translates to CASSQEPPPYNEQFF.

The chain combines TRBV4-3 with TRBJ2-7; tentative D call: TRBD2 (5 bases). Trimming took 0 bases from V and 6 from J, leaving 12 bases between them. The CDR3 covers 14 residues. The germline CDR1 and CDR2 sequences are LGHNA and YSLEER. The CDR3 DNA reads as TGCGCCAGCAGCCAAGATACGGACTGGGGCGAGCAGTACTTC. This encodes CASSQDTDWGEQYF.

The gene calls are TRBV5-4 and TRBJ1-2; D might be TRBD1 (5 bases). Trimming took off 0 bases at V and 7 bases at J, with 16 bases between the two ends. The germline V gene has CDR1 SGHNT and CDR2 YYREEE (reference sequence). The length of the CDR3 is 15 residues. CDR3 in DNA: TGTGCCAGCAGCTTGGCGGGGGGTTTGCCGGGTGGCTACACCTTC. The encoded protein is CASSLAGGLPGGYTF.

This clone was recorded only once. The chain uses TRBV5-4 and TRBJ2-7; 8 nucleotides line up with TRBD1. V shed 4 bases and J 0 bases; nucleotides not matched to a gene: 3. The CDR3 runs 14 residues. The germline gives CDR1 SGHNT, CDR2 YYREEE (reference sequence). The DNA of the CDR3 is TGTGCCAGCAGCCTAGGACAGGGCTCCTACGAGCAGTACTTC. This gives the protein CASSLGQGSYEQYF.

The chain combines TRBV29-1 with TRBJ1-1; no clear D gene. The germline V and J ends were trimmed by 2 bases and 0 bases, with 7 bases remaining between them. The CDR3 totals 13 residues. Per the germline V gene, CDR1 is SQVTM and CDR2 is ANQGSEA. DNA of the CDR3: TGCAGCGTTGAACGGTACTTGAACACTGAAGCTTTCTTT. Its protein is CSVERYLNTEAFF.

The CDR3 DNA sequence: TGTGCCAGCGGCCGGGACAGTGATGTGGAAGCTTTCTTT. This codes for CASGRDSDVEAFF. The V and J genes are TRBV6-1 and TRBJ1-1; 7 bases are shared with TRBD1. V gave up 8 bases and J gave up 8 bases; unmatched junction bases: 11. The CDR3 is 13 residues long. CDR1 and CDR2 (germline): MNHNS, SASEGT.

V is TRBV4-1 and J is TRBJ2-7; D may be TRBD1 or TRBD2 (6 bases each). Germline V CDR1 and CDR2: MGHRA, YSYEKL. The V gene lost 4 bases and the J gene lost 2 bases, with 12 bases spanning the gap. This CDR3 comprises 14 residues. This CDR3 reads CASSLRRGTYEQYF. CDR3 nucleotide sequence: TGCGCCAGCAGCCTTCGGAGGGGGACCTACGAGCAGTACTTC.

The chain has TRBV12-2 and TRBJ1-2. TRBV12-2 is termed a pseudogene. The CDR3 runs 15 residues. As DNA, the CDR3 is TGTGCAAGTCGCACCTCATGGCGGCTACTCTATGGCTACACCTTC. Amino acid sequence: CASRTSWRLLYGYTF.

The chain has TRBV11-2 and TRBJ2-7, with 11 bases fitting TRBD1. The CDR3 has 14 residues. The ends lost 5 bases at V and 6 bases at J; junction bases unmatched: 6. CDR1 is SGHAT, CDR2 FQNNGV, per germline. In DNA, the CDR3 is TGTGCCAGCAGCACGAGGACAGGGGGCACCGAGCAGTACTTC. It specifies CASSTRTGGTEQYF.

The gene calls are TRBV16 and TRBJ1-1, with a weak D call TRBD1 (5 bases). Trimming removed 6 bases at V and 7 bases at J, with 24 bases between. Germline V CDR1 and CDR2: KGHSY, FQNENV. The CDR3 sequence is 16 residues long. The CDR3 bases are TGTGCCAGCAGTCAAGTCAGAGGGACGTTTAGGGGTGAAGCTTTCTTT. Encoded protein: CASSQVRGTFRGEAFF.

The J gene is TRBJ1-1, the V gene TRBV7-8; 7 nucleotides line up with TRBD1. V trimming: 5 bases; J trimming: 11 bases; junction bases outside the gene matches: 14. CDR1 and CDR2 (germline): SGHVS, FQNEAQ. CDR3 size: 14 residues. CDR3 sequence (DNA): TGTGCCAGCAGCCTTGACAGGGTCTCACAGTGGGCTTTCTTT. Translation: CASSLDRVSQWAFF.

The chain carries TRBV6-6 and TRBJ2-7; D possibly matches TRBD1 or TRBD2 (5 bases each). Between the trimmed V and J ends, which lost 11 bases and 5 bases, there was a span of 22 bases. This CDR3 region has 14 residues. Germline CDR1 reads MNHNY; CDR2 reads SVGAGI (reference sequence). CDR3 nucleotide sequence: TGTGCCTCCGTTCGGGGCCGGACGGAGGACGAGCAGTACTTC. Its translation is CASVRGRTEDEQYF.

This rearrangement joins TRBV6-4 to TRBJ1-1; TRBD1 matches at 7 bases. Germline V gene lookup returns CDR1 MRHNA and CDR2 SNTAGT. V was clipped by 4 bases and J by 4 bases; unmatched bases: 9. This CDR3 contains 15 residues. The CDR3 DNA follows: TGTGCCAGCAGTGCGGCGACAGGGCCAGGCACTGAAGCTTTCTTT. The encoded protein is CASSAATGPGTEAFF.

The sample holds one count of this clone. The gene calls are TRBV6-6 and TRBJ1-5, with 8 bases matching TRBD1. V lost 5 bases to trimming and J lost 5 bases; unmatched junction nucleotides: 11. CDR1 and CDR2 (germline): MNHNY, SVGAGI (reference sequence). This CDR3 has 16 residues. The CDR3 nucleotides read TGTGCCAGCAGTCCGCGGACAGGGTCAAAAGATCAGCCCCAGCATTTT. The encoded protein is CASSPRTGSKDQPQHF.

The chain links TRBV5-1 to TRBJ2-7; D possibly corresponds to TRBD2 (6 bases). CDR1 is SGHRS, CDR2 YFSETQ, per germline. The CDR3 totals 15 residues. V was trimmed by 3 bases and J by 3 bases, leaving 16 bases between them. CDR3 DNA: TGCGCCAGCAGCTATCGGGCGGGAAGCGTCTACGAGCAGTACTTC. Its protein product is CASSYRAGSVYEQYF. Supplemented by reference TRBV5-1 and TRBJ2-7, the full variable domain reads KAGVTQTPRYLIKTRGQQVTLSCSPISGHRSVSWYQQTPGQGLQFLFEYFSETQRNKGNFPGRFSGRQFSNSRSEMNVSTLELGDSALYLCASSYRAGSVYEQYFGPGTRLTVT.

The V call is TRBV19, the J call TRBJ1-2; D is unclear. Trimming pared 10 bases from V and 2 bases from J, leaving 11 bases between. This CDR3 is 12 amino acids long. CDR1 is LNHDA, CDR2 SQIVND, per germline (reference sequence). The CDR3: CATRLANYGYTF. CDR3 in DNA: TGTGCCACTCGATTAGCGAACTATGGCTACACCTTC.

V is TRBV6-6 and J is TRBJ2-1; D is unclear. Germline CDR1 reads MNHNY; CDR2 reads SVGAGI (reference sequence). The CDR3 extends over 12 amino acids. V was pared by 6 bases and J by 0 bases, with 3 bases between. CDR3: CASSPSYNEQFF. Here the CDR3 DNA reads TGTGCCAGCAGCCCCTCCTACAATGAGCAGTTCTTC.

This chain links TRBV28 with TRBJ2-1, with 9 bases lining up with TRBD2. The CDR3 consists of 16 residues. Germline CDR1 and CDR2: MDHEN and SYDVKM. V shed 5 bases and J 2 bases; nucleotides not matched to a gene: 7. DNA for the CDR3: TGTGCCAGCAGTCTCCCGGGACTAGCCGCCTACAATGAGCAGTTCTTC. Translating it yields CASSLPGLAAYNEQFF.

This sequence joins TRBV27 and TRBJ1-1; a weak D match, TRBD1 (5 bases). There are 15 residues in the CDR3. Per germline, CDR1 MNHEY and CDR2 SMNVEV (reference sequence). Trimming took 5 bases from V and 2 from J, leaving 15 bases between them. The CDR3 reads CASSQRGSPNTEAFF. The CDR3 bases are TGTGCCAGCAGTCAAAGGGGCAGCCCTAACACTGAAGCTTTCTTT.

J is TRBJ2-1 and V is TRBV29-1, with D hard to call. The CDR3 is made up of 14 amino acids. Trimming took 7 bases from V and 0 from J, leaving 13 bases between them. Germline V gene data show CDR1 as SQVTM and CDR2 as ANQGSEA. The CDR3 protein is CSGSPLSSYNEQFF. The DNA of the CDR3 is TGCAGCGGGTCTCCCCTGAGCTCCTACAATGAGCAGTTCTTC.

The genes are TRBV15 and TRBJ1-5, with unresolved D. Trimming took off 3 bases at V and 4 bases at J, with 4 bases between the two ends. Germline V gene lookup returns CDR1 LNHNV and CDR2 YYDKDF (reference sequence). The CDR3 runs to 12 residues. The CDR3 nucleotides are TGTGCCACCAGCAGGCTGAATCAGCCCCAGCATTTT. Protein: CATSRLNQPQHF.